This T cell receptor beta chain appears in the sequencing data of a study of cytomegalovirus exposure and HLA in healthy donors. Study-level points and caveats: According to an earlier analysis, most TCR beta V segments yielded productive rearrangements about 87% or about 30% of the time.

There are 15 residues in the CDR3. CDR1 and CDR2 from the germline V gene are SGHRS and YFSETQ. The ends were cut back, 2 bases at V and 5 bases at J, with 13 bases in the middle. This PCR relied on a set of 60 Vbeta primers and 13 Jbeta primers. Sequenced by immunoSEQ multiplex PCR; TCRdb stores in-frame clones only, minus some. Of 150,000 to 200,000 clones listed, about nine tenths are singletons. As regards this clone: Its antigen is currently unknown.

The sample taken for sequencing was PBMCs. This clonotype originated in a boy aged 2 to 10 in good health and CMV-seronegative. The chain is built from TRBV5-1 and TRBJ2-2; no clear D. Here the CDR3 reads CASSLSPRGTGELFF. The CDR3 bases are TGCGCCAGCAGCTTATCCCCCCGAGGAACCGGGGAGCTGTTTTTT.